A selection of T cell receptor beta chains follows, all from one sample in a study of T-cell reconstitution after alpha-beta-depleted transplantation in children. TCRdb passed the PCR reads through MiXCR, listing each CDR3 protein once. The top ten clones hold about 2.9% of a sample with around 200,000 distinct CDR3 sequences, about 6.4% of them seen once. Sequencing was performed on PBMCs from the stem cell graft donor, taken from the stem cell graft. These receptors were obtained from a human donor who donated a stem cell graft to a child with Wiskott-Aldrich syndrome. The CDR3 runs from the conserved cysteine through the conserved F or W. D genes are given only for firm matches. Size is stated for part of the rows, as once, few or many counts, or as a class when the clone is expanded.

D gene: NA
clone size: many
V gene: TRBV12-3/TRBV12-4
J gene: TRBJ2-1
CDR3 protein: CASSFSGKQFF
CDR3 DNA: TGTGCCAGCAGTTTTAGCGGCAAGCAGTTCTTC

D gene: NA
clone size: few
V gene: TRBV20-1
J gene: TRBJ2-6
CDR3 protein: CSARQDRGGANVLTF
CDR3 DNA: TGCAGTGCTAGACAGGACCGTGGGGGGGCCAACGTCCTGACTTTC

D gene: TRBD1
clone size: few
V gene: TRBV19
J gene: TRBJ2-3
CDR3 protein: CASSRDRVTDTQYF
CDR3 DNA: TGTGCCAGTAGTAGGGACAGAGTTACAGATACGCAGTATTTT

D gene: TRBD1
clone size: few
V gene: TRBV10-3
J gene: TRBJ1-1
CDR3 protein: CAISGYQGGNTEAFF
CDR3 DNA: TGTGCCATCAGTGGGTACCAGGGGGGCAATACTGAAGCTTTCTTT

D gene: NA
clone size: many
V gene: TRBV12-3/TRBV12-4
J gene: TRBJ1-2
CDR3 protein: CASTPDRLNYGYTF
CDR3 DNA: TGTGCCAGCACTCCGGACAGATTAAACTATGGCTACACCTTC

D gene: NA
clone size: NA
V gene: TRBV7-9
J gene: TRBJ2-2
CDR3 protein: CASSFFGTHGGELFF
CDR3 DNA: TGTGCCAGCAGCTTCTTCGGGACCCACGGCGGGGAGCTGTTTTTT

D gene: NA
clone size: many
V gene: TRBV25-1
J gene: TRBJ2-5
CDR3 protein: CASRVFQETQYF
CDR3 DNA: TGTGCCAGCAGAGTATTCCAAGAGACCCAGTACTTC

D gene: NA
clone size: many
V gene: TRBV24-1
J gene: TRBJ2-5
CDR3 protein: CATSDGGSARETQYF
CDR3 DNA: TGTGCCACCAGTGATGGGGGGTCAGCGCGGGAGACCCAGTACTTC

D gene: NA
clone size: many
V gene: TRBV4-2
J gene: TRBJ1-5
CDR3 protein: CASSQDLWGVQPQHF
CDR3 DNA: TGTGCCAGCAGCCAAGATCTTTGGGGGGTTCAGCCCCAGCATTTT

D gene: NA
clone size: NA
V gene: TRBV3-1
J gene: TRBJ2-1
CDR3 protein: CASSQTYRVAYNEQFF
CDR3 DNA: TGTGCCAGCAGCCAGACCTACCGGGTCGCCTACAATGAGCAGTTCTTC

D gene: NA
clone size: many
V gene: TRBV12-3/TRBV12-4
J gene: TRBJ1-5
CDR3 protein: CASSPQGHPVQPQHF
CDR3 DNA: TGTGCCAGCAGCCCACAGGGTCATCCAGTTCAGCCCCAGCATTTT

D gene: NA
clone size: NA
V gene: TRBV24-1
J gene: TRBJ2-2
CDR3 protein: CATSGGGLGELFF
CDR3 DNA: TGTGCCACCAGTGGAGGGGGTCTCGGGGAGCTGTTTTTT

D gene: NA
clone size: many
V gene: TRBV12-3/TRBV12-4
J gene: TRBJ2-7
CDR3 protein: CASRTDRTYEQYF
CDR3 DNA: TGTGCCAGCAGGACCGACAGAACCTACGAGCAGTACTTC

D gene: NA
clone size: many
V gene: TRBV5-5
J gene: TRBJ2-1
CDR3 protein: CASSLGIGGPNEQFF
CDR3 DNA: TGTGCCAGCAGCTTGGGTATCGGGGGGCCCAATGAGCAGTTCTTC

D gene: TRBD2
clone size: many
V gene: TRBV5-1
J gene: TRBJ2-5
CDR3 protein: CASTSGGASETQYF
CDR3 DNA: TGCGCCAGCACTAGCGGGGGGGCCTCAGAGACCCAGTACTTC

D gene: NA
clone size: many
V gene: TRBV24-1
J gene: TRBJ2-1
CDR3 protein: CATSDNEASYNEQFF
CDR3 DNA: TGTGCCACCAGTGATAATGAGGCCTCCTACAATGAGCAGTTCTTC

D gene: NA
clone size: NA
V gene: TRBV5-1
J gene: TRBJ2-7
CDR3 protein: CASSPSTGTYEQYF
CDR3 DNA: TGCGCCAGCAGCCCGTCGACAGGAACCTACGAGCAGTACTTC

D gene: NA
clone size: many
V gene: TRBV6-5
J gene: TRBJ2-3
CDR3 protein: CAATTGTDTQYF
CDR3 DNA: TGTGCCGCGACAACAGGGACAGATACGCAGTATTTT

D gene: NA
clone size: many
V gene: TRBV12-3/TRBV12-4
J gene: TRBJ2-7
CDR3 protein: CASSPPGGRGQYF
CDR3 DNA: TGTGCCAGCAGTCCCCCTGGGGGGCGAGGACAGTACTTC

D gene: NA
clone size: many
V gene: TRBV12-3/TRBV12-4
J gene: TRBJ1-1
CDR3 protein: CASSAFTSPAEAFF
CDR3 DNA: TGTGCCAGCAGCGCTTTTACGTCCCCCGCTGAAGCTTTCTTT

D gene: NA
clone size: NA
V gene: TRBV6-4
J gene: TRBJ2-2
CDR3 protein: CASSPLAGAISGELFF
CDR3 DNA: TGTGCCAGCAGTCCGTTGGCGGGGGCCATTTCCGGGGAGCTGTTTTTT

D gene: TRBD1
clone size: NA
V gene: TRBV30
J gene: TRBJ1-6
CDR3 protein: CAWSSGQGSSYNSPLHF
CDR3 DNA: TGTGCCTGGAGTTCGGGACAGGGGAGCTCCTATAATTCACCCCTCCACTTT

D gene: NA
clone size: many
V gene: TRBV6-6
J gene: TRBJ2-1
CDR3 protein: CASSSMNNEQFF
CDR3 DNA: TGTGCCAGCAGTTCCATGAACAATGAGCAGTTCTTC

D gene: NA
clone size: few
V gene: TRBV5-6
J gene: TRBJ2-1
CDR3 protein: CASSLLGPLNEQFF
CDR3 DNA: TGTGCCAGCAGCTTACTCGGGCCCCTTAATGAGCAGTTCTTC

D gene: NA
clone size: few
V gene: TRBV18
J gene: TRBJ2-5
CDR3 protein: CASSLRRETQYF
CDR3 DNA: TGTGCCAGCTCTTTAAGGAGAGAGACCCAGTACTTC